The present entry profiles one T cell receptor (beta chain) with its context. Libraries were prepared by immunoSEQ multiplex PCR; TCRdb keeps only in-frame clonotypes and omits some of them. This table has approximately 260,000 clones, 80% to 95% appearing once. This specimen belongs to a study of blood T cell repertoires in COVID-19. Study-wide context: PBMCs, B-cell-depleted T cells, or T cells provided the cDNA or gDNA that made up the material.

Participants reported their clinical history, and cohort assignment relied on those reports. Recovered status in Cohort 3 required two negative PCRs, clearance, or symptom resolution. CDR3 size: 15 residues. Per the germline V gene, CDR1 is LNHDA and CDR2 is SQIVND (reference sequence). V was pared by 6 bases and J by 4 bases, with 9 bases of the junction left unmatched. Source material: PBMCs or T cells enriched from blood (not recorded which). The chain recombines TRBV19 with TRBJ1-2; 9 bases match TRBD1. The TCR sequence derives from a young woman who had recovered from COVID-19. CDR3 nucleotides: TGTGCCAGTAGATTTACAGGGGGCGCTGGCTATGGCTACACCTTC. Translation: CASRFTGGAGYGYTF.